These 7 T cell receptor beta chains were all obtained from the same sample, sequenced in a study of CD8 T cells in ankylosing spondylitis. TCRdb re-analysed the 5' RACE reads in MiXCR, keeping a single row per CDR3 protein. The sample holds under 250,000 distinct CDR3 sequences, around 10% seen once. Material: blood, either unsorted or a sorted T cell fraction (not recorded which). The receptors shown here come from a male donor with ankylosing spondylitis or in good health (not recorded which).

This chain joins TRBV12-3 or TRBV12-4 and TRBJ2-7; TRBD2 matches 8 bases. Unmatched junction bases numbered 13, after V lost 5 bases and J lost 7 bases. There are 15 residues in the CDR3. CDR3 residues: CASSPLGLELGEQYF. CDR3 nucleotide sequence: TGTGCCAGCAGTCCCTTGGGACTAGAGCTGGGTGAGCAGTACTTC.

In this sample, this clonotype turned up a few times. The V and J genes are TRBV30 and TRBJ2-7; the match to TRBD2 covers 10 bases. Germline CDR1 GTSNPN, CDR2 SVGIG (reference sequence). J was trimmed by 9 bases and V by 1 base; bases with no gene match: 6. This CDR3 is built from 13 residues. The CDR3 protein is CAWSASGRTPQYF. The CDR3 bases are TGTGCCTGGAGTGCTAGCGGGAGAACCCCGCAGTACTTC.

In its sample, this clonotype was seen many times. V gene TRBV5-1 combines with J gene TRBJ1-1, with TRBD1 matching 7 bases. The CDR3 has 14 amino acids. The J segment lost 7 bases and the V segment lost 5 bases, leaving 11 bases of the junction unmatched. Per the germline V gene, CDR1 is SGHRS and CDR2 is YFSETQ. This CDR3 is CASRFGTELNEAFF. CDR3 bases: TGCGCCAGCAGATTTGGGACAGAACTGAATGAAGCTTTCTTT.

This clonotype has a count of ten or more. The genes are TRBV9 and TRBJ2-1; D is ambiguous. The CDR3 sequence is 14 residues long. The ends were cut back, 2 bases at V and 6 bases at J, with 12 bases in the middle. Germline loops: CDR1 SGDLS, CDR2 YYNGEE. CDR3 nucleotides: TGTGCCAGCAGCGTTTTCGTGTCGTTCAATGAGCAGTTCTTC. The encoded protein is CASSVFVSFNEQFF.

This clonotype was counted ten times or more. The CDR3: CSVRQAAHTEAFF. The CDR3 coding sequence is TGCAGCGTGCGACAGGCGGCACACACTGAAGCTTTCTTT. This chain uses TRBV29-1 with TRBJ1-1; D might be TRBD1 (6 bases). The CDR3 is made up of 13 amino acids. The germline V gene encodes CDR1 SQVTM and CDR2 ANQGSEA. V lost 6 bases and J 3 bases, leaving 14 bases between the germline ends.

The V call is TRBV2, the J call TRBJ2-3; no firm D call. Germline V CDR1 and CDR2: SNHLY, FYNNEI. V was clipped by 6 bases and J by 0 bases, with 10 bases between them. There are 14 residues in the CDR3. The DNA for the CDR3 is TGTGCCAGCAGGACGGAATCTAGCACAGATACGCAGTATTTT. Encoded protein: CASRTESSTDTQYF.

This clonotype has ten or more counts. CDR3 DNA sequence: TGCAGTGCTAGGGACGTGGGGAACTACAATGAGCAGTTCTTC. It yields the protein CSARDVGNYNEQFF. The chain links TRBV20-1 to TRBJ2-1; D is undetermined. Trimming left V 3 bases short and J 3 bases short, with 12 bases between. The germline CDR1 and CDR2 sequences are DFQATT and SNEGSKA (reference sequence). The CDR3 is 14 residues long.